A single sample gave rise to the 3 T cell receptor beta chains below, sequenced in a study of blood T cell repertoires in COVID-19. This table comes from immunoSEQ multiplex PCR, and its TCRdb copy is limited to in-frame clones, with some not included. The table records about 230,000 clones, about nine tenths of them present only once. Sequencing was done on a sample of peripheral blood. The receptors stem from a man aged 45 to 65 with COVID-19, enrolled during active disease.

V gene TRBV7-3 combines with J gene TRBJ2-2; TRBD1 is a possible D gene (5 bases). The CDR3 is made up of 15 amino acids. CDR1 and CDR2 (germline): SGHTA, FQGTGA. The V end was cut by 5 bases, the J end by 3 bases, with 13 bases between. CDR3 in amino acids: CASSPGHTDTGELFF. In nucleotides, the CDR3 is TGTGCCAGCAGCCCAGGACATACAGACACCGGGGAGCTGTTTTTT.

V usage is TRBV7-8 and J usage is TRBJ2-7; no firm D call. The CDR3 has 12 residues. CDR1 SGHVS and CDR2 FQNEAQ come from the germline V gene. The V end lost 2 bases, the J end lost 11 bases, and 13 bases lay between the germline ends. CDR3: CASSLTSGAEYF. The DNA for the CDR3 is TGTGCCAGCAGCTTAACCTCGGGTGCGGAGTACTTC. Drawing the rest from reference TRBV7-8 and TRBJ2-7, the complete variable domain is GAGVSQSPRYKVAKRGQDVALRCDPISGHVSLFWYQQALGQGPEFLTYFQNEAQLDKSGLPSDRFFAERPEGSVSTLKIQRTQQEDSAVYLCASSLTSGAEYFGPGTRLTVT.

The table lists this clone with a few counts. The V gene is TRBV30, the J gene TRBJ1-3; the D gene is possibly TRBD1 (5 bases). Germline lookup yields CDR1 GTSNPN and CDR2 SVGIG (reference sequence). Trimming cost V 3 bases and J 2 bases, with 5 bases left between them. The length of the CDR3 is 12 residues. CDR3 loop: CAWRGAGNTIYF. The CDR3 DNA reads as TGTGCCTGGAGAGGGGCTGGAAACACCATATATTTT.